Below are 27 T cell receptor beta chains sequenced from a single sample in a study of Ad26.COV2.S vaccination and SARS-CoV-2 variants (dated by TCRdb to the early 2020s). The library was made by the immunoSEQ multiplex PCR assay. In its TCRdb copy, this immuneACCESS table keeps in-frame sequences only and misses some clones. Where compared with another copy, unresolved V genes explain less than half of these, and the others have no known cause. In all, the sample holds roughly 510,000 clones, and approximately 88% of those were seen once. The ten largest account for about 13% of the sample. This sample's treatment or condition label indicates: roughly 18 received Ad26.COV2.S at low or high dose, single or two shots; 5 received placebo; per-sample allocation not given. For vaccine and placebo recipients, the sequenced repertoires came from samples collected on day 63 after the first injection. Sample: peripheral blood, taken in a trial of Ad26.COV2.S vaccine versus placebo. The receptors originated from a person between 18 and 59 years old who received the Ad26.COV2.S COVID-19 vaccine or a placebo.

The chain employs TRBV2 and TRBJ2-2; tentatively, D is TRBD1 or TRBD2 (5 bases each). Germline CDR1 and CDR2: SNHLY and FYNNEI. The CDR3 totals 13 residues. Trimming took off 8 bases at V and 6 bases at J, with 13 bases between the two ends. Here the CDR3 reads CASGIVGAGELFF. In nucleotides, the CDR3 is TGTGCCAGCGGCATAGTGGGGGCCGGGGAGCTGTTTTTT.

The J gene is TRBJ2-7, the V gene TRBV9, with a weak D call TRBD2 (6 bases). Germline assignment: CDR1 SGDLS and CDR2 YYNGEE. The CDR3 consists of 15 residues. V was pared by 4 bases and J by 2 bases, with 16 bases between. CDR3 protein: CASSSRSGVAYEQYF. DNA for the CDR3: TGTGCCAGCAGCAGTAGGTCGGGGGTCGCCTACGAGCAGTACTTC.

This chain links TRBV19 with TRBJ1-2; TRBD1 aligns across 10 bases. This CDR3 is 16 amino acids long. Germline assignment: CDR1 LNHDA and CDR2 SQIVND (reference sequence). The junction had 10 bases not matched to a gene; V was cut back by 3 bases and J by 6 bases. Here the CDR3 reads CASSMPRDRGHDGYTF. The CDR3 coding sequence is TGTGCCAGTAGTATGCCACGGGACAGGGGACACGATGGCTACACCTTC.

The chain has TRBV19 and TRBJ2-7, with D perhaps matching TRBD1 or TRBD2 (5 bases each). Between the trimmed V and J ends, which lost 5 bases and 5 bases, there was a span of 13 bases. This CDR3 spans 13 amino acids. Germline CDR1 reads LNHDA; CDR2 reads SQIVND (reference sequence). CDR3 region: CASSQGVGDEQYF. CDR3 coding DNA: TGTGCCAGTAGTCAGGGTGTCGGGGACGAGCAGTACTTC.

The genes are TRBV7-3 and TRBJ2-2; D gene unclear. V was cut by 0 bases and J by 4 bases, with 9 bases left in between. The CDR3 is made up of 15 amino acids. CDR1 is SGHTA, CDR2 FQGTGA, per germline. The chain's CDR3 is CASSLTGMTTGELFF. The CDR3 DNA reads TGTGCCAGCAGCTTAACGGGGATGACCACCGGGGAGCTGTTTTTT.

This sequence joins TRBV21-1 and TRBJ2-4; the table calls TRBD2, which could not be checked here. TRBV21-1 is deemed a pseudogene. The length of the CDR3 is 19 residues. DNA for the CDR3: TGTGCCAGCAGCAATATATACACTCGACTAGCGGACTCCAAAAACATTCAGTACTTC. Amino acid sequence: CASSNIYTRLADSKNIQYF.

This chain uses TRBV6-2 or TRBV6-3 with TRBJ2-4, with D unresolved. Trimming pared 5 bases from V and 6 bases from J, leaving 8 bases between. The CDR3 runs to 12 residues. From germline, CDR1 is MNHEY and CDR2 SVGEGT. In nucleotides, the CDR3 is TGTGCCAGCAGTCTGCGCCTAAACATTCAGTACTTC. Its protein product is CASSLRLNIQYF.

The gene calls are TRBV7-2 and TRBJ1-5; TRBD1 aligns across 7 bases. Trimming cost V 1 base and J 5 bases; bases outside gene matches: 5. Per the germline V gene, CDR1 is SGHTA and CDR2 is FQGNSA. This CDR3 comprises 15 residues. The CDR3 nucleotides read TGTGCCAGCAGCTTAGATTCAGGGGGTGATCAGCCCCAGCATTTT. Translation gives CASSLDSGGDQPQHF.

CDR3 protein: CASSLGAGPDTQYF. CDR3 DNA sequence: TGTGCCAGCAGCTTGGGGGCTGGCCCAGATACGCAGTATTTT. The genes are TRBV5-6 and TRBJ2-3, with D unclear. CDR1 and CDR2 from the germline V gene are SGHDT and YYEEEE. The V gene lost 0 bases and the J gene lost 4 bases, with 9 bases spanning the gap. This CDR3 is 14 amino acids long.

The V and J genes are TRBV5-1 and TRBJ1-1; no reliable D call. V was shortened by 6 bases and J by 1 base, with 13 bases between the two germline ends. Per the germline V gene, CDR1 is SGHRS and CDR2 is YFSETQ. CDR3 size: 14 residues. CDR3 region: CASKLVSSNTEAFF. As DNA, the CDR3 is TGCGCCAGCAAACTTGTCAGTTCGAACACTGAAGCTTTCTTT.

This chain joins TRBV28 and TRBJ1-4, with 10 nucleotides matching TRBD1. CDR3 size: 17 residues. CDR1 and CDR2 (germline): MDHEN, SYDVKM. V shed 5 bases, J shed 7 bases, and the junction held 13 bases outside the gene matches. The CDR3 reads CASSQVGTGDRGEKLFF. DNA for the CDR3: TGTGCCAGCAGTCAAGTAGGGACAGGGGATCGGGGTGAAAAACTGTTTTTT.

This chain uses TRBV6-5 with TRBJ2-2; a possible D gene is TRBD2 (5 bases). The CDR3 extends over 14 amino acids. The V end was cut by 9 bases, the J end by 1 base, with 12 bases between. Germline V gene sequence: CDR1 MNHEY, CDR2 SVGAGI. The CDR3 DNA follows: TGTGCCAGTCGCAACGGGGAGAACACCGGGGAGCTGTTTTTT. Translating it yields CASRNGENTGELFF.

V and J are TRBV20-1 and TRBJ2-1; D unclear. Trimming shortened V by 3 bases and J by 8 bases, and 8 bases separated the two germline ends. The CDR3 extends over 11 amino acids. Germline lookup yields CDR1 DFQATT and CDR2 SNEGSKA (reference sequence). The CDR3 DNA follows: TGCAGTGCTAGCTTAGCCGATGAGCAGTTCTTC. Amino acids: CSASLADEQFF.

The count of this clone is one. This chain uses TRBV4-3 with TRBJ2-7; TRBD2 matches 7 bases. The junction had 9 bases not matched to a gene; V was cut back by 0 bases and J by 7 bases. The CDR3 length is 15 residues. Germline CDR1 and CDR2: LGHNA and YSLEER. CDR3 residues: CASSQEGAGVSEQYF. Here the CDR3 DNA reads TGCGCCAGCAGCCAAGAAGGGGCGGGAGTAAGTGAGCAGTACTTC.

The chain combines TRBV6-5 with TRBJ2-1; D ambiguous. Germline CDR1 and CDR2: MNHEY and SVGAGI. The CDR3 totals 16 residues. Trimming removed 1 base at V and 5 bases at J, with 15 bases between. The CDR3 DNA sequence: TGTGCCAGCAGTTACTGGCCGGTTATAAGTCACAATGAGCAGTTCTTC. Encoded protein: CASSYWPVISHNEQFF.

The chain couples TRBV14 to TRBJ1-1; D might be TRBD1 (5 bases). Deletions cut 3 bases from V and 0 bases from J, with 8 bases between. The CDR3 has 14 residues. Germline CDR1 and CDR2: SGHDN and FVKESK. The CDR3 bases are TGTGCCAGCAGCCACAGGGCTATGAACACTGAAGCTTTCTTT. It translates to CASSHRAMNTEAFF.

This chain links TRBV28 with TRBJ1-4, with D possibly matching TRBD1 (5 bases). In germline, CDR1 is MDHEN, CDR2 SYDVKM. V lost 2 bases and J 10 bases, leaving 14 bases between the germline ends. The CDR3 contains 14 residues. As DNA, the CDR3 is TGTGCCAGCAGTTTAAGGGGCGTGGTTCGAAAACTGTTTTTT. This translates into CASSLRGVVRKLFF.

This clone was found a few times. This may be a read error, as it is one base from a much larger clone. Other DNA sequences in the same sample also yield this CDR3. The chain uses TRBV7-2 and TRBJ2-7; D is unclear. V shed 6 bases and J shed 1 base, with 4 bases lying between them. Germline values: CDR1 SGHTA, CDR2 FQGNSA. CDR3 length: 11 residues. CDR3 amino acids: CASSPSYEQYF. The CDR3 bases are TGTGCCAGCAGTCCTTCCTACGAGCAGTACTTC.

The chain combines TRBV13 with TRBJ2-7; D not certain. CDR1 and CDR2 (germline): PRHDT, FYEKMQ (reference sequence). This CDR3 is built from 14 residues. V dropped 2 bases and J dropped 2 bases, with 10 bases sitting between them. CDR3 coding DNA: TGTGCCAGCAGCTTACAGGAAAGGGCCTACGAGCAGTACTTC. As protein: CASSLQERAYEQYF.

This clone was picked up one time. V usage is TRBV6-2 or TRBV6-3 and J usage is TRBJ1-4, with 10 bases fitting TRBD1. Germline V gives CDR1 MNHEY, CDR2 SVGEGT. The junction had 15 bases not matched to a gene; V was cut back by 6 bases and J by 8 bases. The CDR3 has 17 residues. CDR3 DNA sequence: TGTGCCAGCAGCCCCGGGACAGGGGCCTCCATCCGAGAAAAACTGTTTTTT. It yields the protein CASSPGTGASIREKLFF.

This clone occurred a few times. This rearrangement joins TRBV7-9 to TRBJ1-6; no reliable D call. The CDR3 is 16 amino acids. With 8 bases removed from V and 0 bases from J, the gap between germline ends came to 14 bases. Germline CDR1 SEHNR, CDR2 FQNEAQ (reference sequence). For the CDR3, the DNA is TGTGCCAGCGGCTATCGGATGGGCTCCTATAATTCACCCCTCCACTTT. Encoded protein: CASGYRMGSYNSPLHF.

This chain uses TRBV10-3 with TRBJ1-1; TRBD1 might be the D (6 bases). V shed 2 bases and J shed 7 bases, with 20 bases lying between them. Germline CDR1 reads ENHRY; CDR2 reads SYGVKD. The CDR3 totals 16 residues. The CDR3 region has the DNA TGTGCCATCAGTGAGCCGCGAGGGGCAGGGGAGGTTGAAGCTTTCTTT. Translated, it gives CAISEPRGAGEVEAFF.

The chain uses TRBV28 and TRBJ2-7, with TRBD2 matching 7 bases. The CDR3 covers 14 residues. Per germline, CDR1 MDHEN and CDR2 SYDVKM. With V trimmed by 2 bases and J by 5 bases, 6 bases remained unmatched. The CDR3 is CASSLPAGVNEQYF. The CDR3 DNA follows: TGTGCCAGCAGTTTACCGGCGGGAGTCAACGAGCAGTACTTC.

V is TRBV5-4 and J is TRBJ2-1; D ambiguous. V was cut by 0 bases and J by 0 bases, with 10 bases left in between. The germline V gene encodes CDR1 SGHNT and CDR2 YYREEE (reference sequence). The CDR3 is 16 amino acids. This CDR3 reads CASSLGAPSSYNEQFF. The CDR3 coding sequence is TGTGCCAGCAGCTTGGGAGCGCCGAGCTCCTACAATGAGCAGTTCTTC.

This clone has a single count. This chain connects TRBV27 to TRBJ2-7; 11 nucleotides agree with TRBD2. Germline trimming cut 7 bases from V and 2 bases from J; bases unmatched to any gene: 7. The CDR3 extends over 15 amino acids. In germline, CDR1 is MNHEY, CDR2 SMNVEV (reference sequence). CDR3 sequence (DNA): TGTGCCAGCATCCGGCTAGCGGGAGGAGCCTACGAGCAGTACTTC. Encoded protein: CASIRLAGGAYEQYF.

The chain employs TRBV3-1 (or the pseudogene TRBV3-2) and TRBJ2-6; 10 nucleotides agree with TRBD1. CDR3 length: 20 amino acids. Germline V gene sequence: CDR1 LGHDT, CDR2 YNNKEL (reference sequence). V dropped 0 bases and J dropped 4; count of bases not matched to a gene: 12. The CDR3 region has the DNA TGTGCCAGCAGCCAAGATAGGGGACAGGGGACCCATCTGGGGGCCAACGTCCTGACTTTC. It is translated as CASSQDRGQGTHLGANVLTF.

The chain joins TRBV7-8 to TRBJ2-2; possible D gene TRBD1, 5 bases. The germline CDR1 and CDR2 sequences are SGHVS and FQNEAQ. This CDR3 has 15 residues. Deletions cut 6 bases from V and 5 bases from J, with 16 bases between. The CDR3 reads CASRSGGAITGELFF. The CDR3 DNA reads TGTGCCAGCAGAAGTGGTGGGGCCATAACCGGGGAGCTGTTTTTT.